Following are 27 T cell receptor beta chains from one sample sequenced in a study of memory CD4+ T cells and cytomegalovirus serostatus. The sort gate was single viable CD3+CD4+CD8-CD45RO+ cells for memory CD4+ T cells. Sequencing was performed with immunoSEQ multiplex PCR; in TCRdb, only in-frame clones are kept and a portion is missing. The sample holds roughly 49,000 clones, 78% seen once. Sequenced sample: memory CD4+ T cells from blood. These TCRs come from an adult in good health and CMV-seronegative.

The V gene is TRBV9, the J gene TRBJ2-5; weak D call: TRBD1 (5 bases). CDR1 is SGDLS, CDR2 YYNGEE, per germline. V lost 3 bases to trimming and J lost 7 bases, with 16 bases between them. The CDR3 has 14 amino acids. The CDR3 DNA follows: TGTGCCAGCAGCGAGGGGTGGGGCTTAGGGACCCAGTACTTC. Translation: CASSEGWGLGTQYF.

This clone came up once. The chain couples TRBV18 to TRBJ2-3, with TRBD2 matching over 13 bases. V was pared by 4 bases and J by 2 bases, with 6 bases of the junction left unmatched. Germline-derived CDR1 and CDR2 are KGHSH and LQKENI. The CDR3 has 17 residues. CDR3 region: CASSQWTSGGNTDTQYF. CDR3 DNA: TGTGCCAGCTCACAATGGACTAGCGGGGGAAACACAGATACGCAGTATTTT.

V usage is TRBV5-6 and J usage is TRBJ1-1, with D uncertain. V shed 0 bases and J shed 0 bases, with 9 bases lying between them. The CDR3 spans 15 residues. From germline, CDR1 is SGHDT and CDR2 YYEEEE. Written as DNA, the CDR3 is TGTGCCAGCAGCTTGGCCACGGGGTTGAACACTGAAGCTTTCTTT. Amino acids: CASSLATGLNTEAFF.

The V gene is TRBV2, the J gene TRBJ1-5; D might be TRBD1 (5 bases). Germline-derived CDR1 and CDR2 are SNHLY and FYNNEI. Trimming took off 4 bases at V and 7 bases at J, with 14 bases between the two ends. The CDR3 is 14 residues long. For the CDR3, the DNA is TGTGCCAGCAGTGCCGAAATTGGGGACCAGCCCCAGCATTTT. Its protein is CASSAEIGDQPQHF.

This clone was counted between two and nine times. V gene TRBV2 combines with J gene TRBJ1-1; the match to TRBD1 covers 7 bases. V lost 6 bases, J lost 3 bases, and 7 bases stayed unmatched. The CDR3 length is 14 residues. Germline V gene sequence: CDR1 SNHLY, CDR2 FYNNEI. The CDR3 coding sequence is TGTGCCAGCAGCTCACGACAGGGTGACACTGAAGCTTTCTTT. Its translation: CASSSRQGDTEAFF.

In nucleotides, the CDR3 is TGTGCCTGGAGTGAACGGGTTGGGTACTATGGCTACACCTTC. Protein: CAWSERVGYYGYTF. The V gene is TRBV30, the J gene TRBJ1-2; D is undetermined. This CDR3 has 14 amino acids. Germline CDR1 is GTSNPN and CDR2 is SVGIG (reference sequence). Trimming removed 1 base at V and 3 bases at J, with 12 bases between.

This clone was seen once. The CDR3 spells CARSSPPRGPGQGTYGYTF. DNA of the CDR3: TGTGCCAGAAGCTCCCCCCCTCGAGGGCCGGGACAGGGAACCTATGGCTACACCTTC. The chain uses TRBV5-3 and TRBJ1-2, with TRBD1 matching over 9 bases. TRBV5-3 is an ORF, with its function uncertain. There are 19 residues in the CDR3. V lost 3 bases, J lost 4 bases, and 19 bases stayed unmatched.

V usage is TRBV28 and J usage is TRBJ1-5; D might be TRBD1 (5 bases). The CDR3 loop spans 15 amino acids. Trimming cost V 5 bases and J 6 bases, with 17 bases left between them. Germline CDR1 and CDR2: MDHEN and SYDVKM. CDR3 residues: CASSLRSLGPQPQHF. For the CDR3, the DNA is TGTGCCAGCAGTCTAAGGTCGTTGGGGCCTCAGCCCCAGCATTTT.

This clone was found once. The rearrangement uses TRBV19 and TRBJ1-2; the D gene is possibly TRBD1 (5 bases). Deletions cut 8 bases from V and 7 bases from J, with 11 bases between. Looked up from germline, CDR1 is LNHDA and CDR2 is SQIVND (reference sequence). The CDR3 has 11 residues. Written as DNA, the CDR3 is TGTGCCAGTCTCGGGGGATCTGGCTACACCTTC. It encodes CASLGGSGYTF.

The chain employs TRBV27 and TRBJ1-1; 9 nucleotides align to TRBD1. After removal of 5 bases from V and 0 bases from J, the junction contained 7 bases not matched to a gene. Per the germline V gene, CDR1 is MNHEY and CDR2 is SMNVEV (reference sequence). The CDR3 totals 16 residues. CDR3 sequence (DNA): TGTGCCAGCAGTCCCCCCGGGACAGGGATGAACACTGAAGCTTTCTTT. Its translation: CASSPPGTGMNTEAFF.

The chain has TRBV12-5 and TRBJ2-7, with 15 bases matching TRBD2. Germline CDR1 reads LGHNT; CDR2 reads FRNRAP. J lost 0 bases, V lost 6 bases, and 12 bases had no gene match. The CDR3 length is 19 residues. The CDR3 sequence is CASGRSSGTSGGNSYEQYF. CDR3 DNA sequence: TGTGCTAGTGGCCGGTCTTCCGGGACTAGCGGGGGGAACTCCTACGAGCAGTACTTC. Drawing the rest from reference TRBV12-5 and TRBJ2-7, the complete variable domain is DARVTQTPRHKVTEMGQEVTMRCQPILGHNTVFWYRQTMMQGLELLAYFRNRAPLDDSGMPKDRFSAEMPDATLATLKIQPSEPRDSAVYFCASGRSSGTSGGNSYEQYFGPGTRLTVT.

This sequence joins TRBV5-1 and TRBJ2-3; 14 bases map to TRBD2. The V gene's germline CDR1 is SGHRS and CDR2 YFSETQ. J gave up 0 bases and V 4 bases, and 7 bases lay outside the gene matches. The CDR3 runs to 18 residues. As DNA, the CDR3 is TGCGCCAGCAGCAAGGGACTAGCGGGGGTCCAAAGCACAGATACGCAGTATTTT. This translates into CASSKGLAGVQSTDTQYF.

The V and J genes are TRBV18 and TRBJ1-4; no firm D call. The CDR3 is 14 amino acids. Germline V gene data show CDR1 as KGHSH and CDR2 as LQKENI. Trimming took off 3 bases at V and 8 bases at J, with 13 bases between the two ends. The CDR3 reads CASSPGRRDEKLFF. CDR3 bases: TGTGCCAGCTCACCGGGTAGGAGAGACGAAAAACTGTTTTTT.

J is TRBJ2-3 and V is TRBV7-9; D unclear. Germline lookup yields CDR1 SEHNR and CDR2 FQNEAQ (reference sequence). The V and J ends lost 5 bases and 6 bases respectively, with 6 bases between them. This CDR3 contains 11 residues. In DNA, the CDR3 is TGTGCCAGCAGCCCGGTGGATACGCAGTATTTT. This encodes CASSPVDTQYF.

Here the CDR3 DNA reads TGTGCCAGCAGTGAACGTAGACGGGCTGTCAATGAGCAGTTCTTC. Its translation: CASSERRRAVNEQFF. The rearrangement uses TRBV6-1 and TRBJ2-1; unclear D gene. This CDR3 spans 15 amino acids. V was trimmed by 2 bases and J by 6 bases, leaving 14 bases between them. CDR1 MNHNS and CDR2 SASEGT come from the germline V gene.

The J gene is TRBJ2-5, the V gene TRBV5-8; 9 nucleotides agree with TRBD1. Germline assignment: CDR1 SGHTS and CDR2 YDEGEE. The ends lost 4 bases at V and 3 bases at J; junction bases unmatched: 19. The CDR3 sequence is 19 residues long. The CDR3, as DNA: TGTGCCAGCAGCCCCGGACAGGGGTTGCCCTTGACCCCAGAAGAGACCCAGTACTTC. This translates into CASSPGQGLPLTPEETQYF.

The rearrangement uses TRBV28 and TRBJ2-5; perhaps D is TRBD1 or TRBD2 (5 bases each). CDR1 and CDR2 (germline): MDHEN, SYDVKM. The CDR3 contains 13 residues. Trimming left V 5 bases short and J 2 bases short, with 9 bases between. In nucleotides, the CDR3 is TGTGCCAGCAGTACCGAGGGGCAAGAGACCCAGTACTTC. This codes for CASSTEGQETQYF.

This clone was found a few times. The rearrangement uses TRBV19 and TRBJ1-5; TRBD1 matches 7 bases. The CDR3 loop spans 15 amino acids. V dropped 5 bases and J dropped 1; count of bases not matched to a gene: 5. Germline V gives CDR1 LNHDA, CDR2 SQIVND (reference sequence). CDR3 protein: CASSVSQGSNQPQHF. The CDR3 DNA sequence: TGTGCCAGTAGTGTTTCACAGGGGAGCAATCAGCCCCAGCATTTT. The full variable domain, its missing parts supplied by reference TRBV19 and TRBJ1-5, is DGGITQSPKYLFRKEGQNVTLSCEQNLNHDAMYWYRQDPGQGLRLIYYSQIVNDFQKGDIAEGYSVSREKKESFPLTVTSAQKNPTAFYLCASSVSQGSNQPQHFGDGTRLSIL.

This chain links TRBV5-6 with TRBJ2-5, with 11 bases fitting TRBD2. The assigned J gene may be wrong: the sequence end matches TRBJ2-7 better. The germline V gene encodes CDR1 SGHDT and CDR2 YYEEEE. This CDR3 spans 18 amino acids. The CDR3 region is CASSLPGLAVRSSYEQYF. The CDR3 DNA reads TGTGCCAGCAGCCTCCCGGGACTAGCGGTGAGGAGCTCCTACGAGCAGTACTTC.

The chain combines TRBV19 with TRBJ2-2, with no clear D. The CDR3 totals 15 residues. V was clipped by 3 bases and J by 0 bases, with 8 bases between them. From germline, CDR1 is LNHDA and CDR2 SQIVND (reference sequence). CDR3 amino acids: CASSIGFANTGELFF. The DNA of the CDR3 is TGTGCCAGTAGTATCGGCTTCGCGAACACCGGGGAGCTGTTTTTT.

This clone occurred once. The CDR3 reads CASSPGTAGETQYF. The CDR3 bases are TGCGCCAGCAGCCCTGGGACAGCGGGAGAGACCCAGTACTTC. The V call is TRBV5-1, the J call TRBJ2-5; possibly TRBD1 for D (7 bases). The germline V and J ends were trimmed by 4 bases and 4 bases, with 14 bases remaining between them. Germline V lookup: CDR1 SGHRS, CDR2 YFSETQ. The CDR3 covers 14 residues.

The chain uses TRBV2 and TRBJ2-3; D remains ambiguous. The CDR3 length is 12 residues. Germline CDR1 and CDR2: SNHLY and FYNNEI. V lost 4 bases to trimming and J lost 2 bases, with 4 bases between them. In DNA form, the CDR3 reads TGTGCCAGCAGTGGGATCACAGATACGCAGTATTTT. Its translation is CASSGITDTQYF.

The rearrangement uses TRBV6-1 and TRBJ1-1; the D gene is possibly TRBD1 (5 bases). The ends were cut back, 6 bases at V and 2 bases at J, with 13 bases in the middle. The CDR3 covers 14 residues. Germline V gene lookup returns CDR1 MNHNS and CDR2 SASEGT. The CDR3 sequence: CASSRGTANTEAFF. The CDR3 DNA follows: TGTGCCAGCAGCCGCGGGACGGCTAACACTGAAGCTTTCTTT.

The CDR3: CASSSLGQGSGGNTIYF. As DNA, the CDR3 is TGTGCCAGCAGCTCGTTGGGACAGGGGTCGGGTGGAAACACCATATATTTT. The gene calls are TRBV7-2 and TRBJ1-3, with 10 nucleotides matching TRBD1. The V gene's germline CDR1 is SGHTA and CDR2 FQGNSA. This CDR3 spans 17 amino acids. V shed 4 bases and J 3 bases; nucleotides not matched to a gene: 9.

V gene TRBV6-1 combines with J gene TRBJ1-1; 9 bases fit TRBD1. Germline V CDR1 and CDR2: MNHNS, SASEGT. The CDR3 sequence is 14 residues long. V lost 11 bases and J lost 6; bases outside the gene matches: 13. CDR3 coding DNA: TGTGCCGCCTGGAGGGACAGGGTTTTATCTGAAGCTTTCTTT. Residues: CAAWRDRVLSEAFF.

The chain carries TRBV7-8 and TRBJ2-5; a possible D gene is TRBD1 (6 bases). CDR1 and CDR2 from the germline V gene are SGHVS and FQNEAQ. The CDR3 covers 14 residues. Trimming took off 4 bases at V and 7 bases at J, with 16 bases between the two ends. Here the CDR3 DNA reads TGTGCCAGCAGCTCCCGGACAGCGGTTCGGACCCAGTACTTC. It encodes CASSSRTAVRTQYF.

The rearrangement joins TRBV6-6 to TRBJ2-1; D is possibly TRBD2 (5 bases). Trimming removed 0 bases from V and 15 bases from J, with 12 bases in between. The CDR3 spans 12 residues. The V gene's germline CDR1 is MNHNY and CDR2 SVGAGI (reference sequence). The CDR3 DNA sequence: TGTGCCAGCAGTTACTCCCTAGAACGGGGGTTCTTC. As protein: CASSYSLERGFF.